What follows are 17 T cell receptor beta chains derived from one specimen sequenced in a study of blood T cell repertoires in COVID-19. Profiled with immunoSEQ multiplex PCR; TCRdb holds only in-frame clones, not every one. The sample comprises 85,000 to 100,000 clones, more than 80% of which are singletons, and around a quarter rests with the top ten. The sequenced material came from peripheral blood. All receptors derive from a man aged 50-60 years with active or convalescent COVID-19.

A single count supports this clone. This chain links TRBV29-1 with TRBJ1-1; D is perhaps TRBD1 (6 bases). Germline assignment: CDR1 SQVTM and CDR2 ANQGSEA. The length of the CDR3 is 14 residues. V was trimmed by 5 bases and J by 4 bases, leaving 17 bases between them. This CDR3 is CSVNLGGGGTEAFF. In DNA form, the CDR3 reads TGCAGCGTTAACCTAGGGGGGGGTGGCACTGAAGCTTTCTTT.

V and J are TRBV2 and TRBJ2-1, with 9 bases that match TRBD1. The V gene's germline CDR1 is SNHLY and CDR2 FYNNEI. This CDR3 spans 16 amino acids. V gave up 6 bases and J gave up 2 bases; unmatched junction bases: 8. CDR3 sequence reads: CASRGTGTGPYNEQFF. CDR3 DNA sequence: TGTGCCAGCAGGGGGACAGGGACAGGCCCCTACAATGAGCAGTTCTTC. The full variable domain, in which reference TRBV2 and TRBJ2-1 provide the parts outside the CDR3, is EPEVTQTPSHQVTQMGQEVILRCVPISNHLYFYWYRQILGQKVEFLVSFYNNEISEKSEIFDDQFSVERPDGSNFTLKIRSTKLEDSAMYFCASRGTGTGPYNEQFFGPGTRLTVL.

CDR3: CAWSTDRHSGNTIYF. As DNA, the CDR3 is TGTGCCTGGAGTACGGACAGGCACTCTGGAAACACCATATATTTT. The rearrangement uses TRBV30 and TRBJ1-3, with TRBD1 matching 7 bases. Germline CDR1 is GTSNPN and CDR2 is SVGIG (reference sequence). With 2 bases clipped from V and 0 bases from J, the junction kept 4 bases outside the gene matches. The CDR3 is 15 amino acids.

This clone was recorded a few times. The chain links TRBV4-2 to TRBJ1-2, with 8 bases matching TRBD1. After removal of 0 bases from V and 8 bases from J, the junction contained 11 bases not matched to a gene. CDR1 and CDR2 (germline): LGHNA, YNFKEQ. The CDR3 is made up of 16 amino acids. The CDR3 bases are TGTGCCAGCAGCCAAGATCTTCAGGGGGCAAGGGGAGGCTACACCTTC. This codes for CASSQDLQGARGGYTF.

The rearrangement joins TRBV5-1 to TRBJ2-7; D remains unclear. Per the germline V gene, CDR1 is SGHRS and CDR2 is YFSETQ. There are 14 residues in the CDR3. Trimming removed 4 bases from V and 1 base from J, with 12 bases in between. This CDR3 is CASSLYSGSYEQYF. The CDR3, as DNA: TGCGCCAGCAGCCTGTACTCCGGGTCCTACGAGCAGTACTTC. Supplemented by reference TRBV5-1 and TRBJ2-7, the full variable domain reads KAGVTQTPRYLIKTRGQQVTLSCSPISGHRSVSWYQQTPGQGLQFLFEYFSETQRNKGNFPGRFSGRQFSNSRSEMNVSTLELGDSALYLCASSLYSGSYEQYFGPGTRLTVT.

The chain has TRBV11-2 and TRBJ1-1; D is unclear. Per germline, CDR1 SGHAT and CDR2 FQNNGV. The germline V and J ends were trimmed by 0 bases and 1 base, with 6 bases remaining between them. This CDR3 has 14 residues. The CDR3 bases are TGTGCCAGCAGCTTAGAGCCAGGGAACACTGAAGCTTTCTTT. This sequence encodes CASSLEPGNTEAFF.

The chain combines TRBV9 with TRBJ2-1, with D hard to call. V was shortened by 0 bases and J by 6 bases, with 10 bases between the two germline ends. The CDR3 totals 14 residues. Germline V gene data show CDR1 as SGDLS and CDR2 as YYNGEE. The CDR3 DNA is TGTGCCAGCAGCGTAGACTTCTACCGCAATGAGCAGTTCTTC. As protein: CASSVDFYRNEQFF.

The V call is TRBV27, the J call TRBJ1-1, with TRBD1 matching over 8 bases. This CDR3 has 15 residues. Looked up from germline, CDR1 is MNHEY and CDR2 is SMNVEV (reference sequence). V lost 5 bases, J lost 4 bases, and 9 bases stayed unmatched. DNA for the CDR3: TGTGCCAGCAGTCCGAGGACAGGGTTAGGCACTGAAGCTTTCTTT. It codes for CASSPRTGLGTEAFF.

V usage is TRBV7-6 and J usage is TRBJ2-3, with 15 positions matching TRBD2. Germline CDR1 SGHVS, CDR2 FNYEAQ. The CDR3 sequence is 17 residues long. J lost 4 bases, V lost 3 bases, and 5 bases had no gene match. DNA for the CDR3: TGTGCCAGCAGCTTCCGGACTAGCGGGAGGGTGGCAGATACGCAGTATTTT. Residues: CASSFRTSGRVADTQYF.

A single count supports this clone. This sequence joins TRBV28 and TRBJ1-2; 7 nucleotides agree with TRBD1. The CDR3 is made up of 13 amino acids. J was trimmed by 0 bases and V by 8 bases; bases with no gene match: 3. Germline V gives CDR1 MDHEN, CDR2 SYDVKM. The chain's CDR3 is CASWDRANYGYTF. CDR3 nucleotide sequence: TGTGCCAGCTGGGACAGAGCTAACTATGGCTACACCTTC.

A single count supports this clone. The chain couples TRBV4-1 to TRBJ2-1; 12 positions agree with TRBD2. The CDR3 is 17 residues long. The germline V gene has CDR1 MGHRA and CDR2 YSYEKL. V gave up 1 base and J gave up 7 bases; unmatched junction bases: 8. This CDR3 reads CASSQGPLAGGRNEQFF. CDR3 in DNA: TGCGCCAGCAGCCAAGGCCCCCTAGCGGGAGGGCGGAATGAGCAGTTCTTC.

CDR3 loop: CASCRRGTDTQYF. As DNA, the CDR3 is TGTGCCAGTTGTCGGAGGGGCACAGATACGCAGTATTTT. V usage is TRBV7-2 and J usage is TRBJ2-3; tentatively, D is TRBD2 (6 bases). Looked up from germline, CDR1 is SGHTA and CDR2 is FQGNSA. CDR3 length: 13 amino acids. The germline V and J ends were trimmed by 9 bases and 1 base, with 11 bases remaining between them.

This clone appeared a single time. This chain links TRBV6-5 with TRBJ2-7; 8 bases are shared with TRBD1. V shed 3 bases, J shed 6 bases, and the junction held 7 bases outside the gene matches. Germline CDR1 reads MNHEY; CDR2 reads SVGAGI. The CDR3 length is 14 residues. In nucleotides, the CDR3 is TGTGCCAGCAGTTATAGAGGACAGGGAGGCGAGCAGTACTTC. Amino acids: CASSYRGQGGEQYF.

This clone showed up just a few times. Here the CDR3 DNA reads TGTGCCAGCAGTATTCGGGAATCGTACAATGAGCAGTTCTTC. Protein sequence: CASSIRESYNEQFF. V is TRBV6-5 and J is TRBJ2-1; TRBD2 might be the D (5 bases). The CDR3 loop spans 14 amino acids. Germline CDR1 reads MNHEY; CDR2 reads SVGAGI. Trimming cost V 5 bases and J 4 bases, with 12 bases left between them.

V and J are TRBV5-8 and TRBJ2-7; 15 bases are a match to TRBD2. CDR3 length: 17 residues. The V and J ends lost 5 bases and 5 bases, in that order; junction bases with no gene match: 11. Germline assignment: CDR1 SGHTS and CDR2 YDEGEE. The CDR3, as DNA: TGTGCCAGCAGAGGGACTAGCGGGGGGCAAATAGTCCACGAGCAGTACTTC. It yields the protein CASRGTSGGQIVHEQYF.

The rearrangement joins TRBV28 to TRBJ2-2; D is undetermined. There are 14 residues in the CDR3. Germline CDR1 reads MDHEN; CDR2 reads SYDVKM. The V and J ends lost 6 bases and 5 bases respectively, with 13 bases between them. This CDR3 reads CASRPNGRTGELFF. CDR3 nucleotides: TGTGCCAGCAGGCCAAATGGCCGAACCGGGGAGCTGTTTTTT.

The chain recombines TRBV19 with TRBJ2-5; TRBD2 matches at 13 bases. Germline lookup yields CDR1 LNHDA and CDR2 SQIVND (reference sequence). The CDR3 covers 15 residues. V was pared by 10 bases and J by 1 base, with 6 bases of the junction left unmatched. The CDR3 DNA is TGTGCCACTTCAGGACTAGCGGGAGTCCAAGAGACCCAGTACTTC. Residues: CATSGLAGVQETQYF.